Each of the 19 T cell receptor beta chains below was sequenced from the same sample in a study of blood T cell repertoires in COVID-19. Profiled with immunoSEQ multiplex PCR; TCRdb holds only in-frame clones, not every one. This sample yields over 200,000 clones, of which about 85% are seen a single time; 7.9% belongs to the top ten. The sample was peripheral blood. Receptors originate from a woman older than 75 with acute or convalescent COVID-19.

This clone was recorded once. The chain links TRBV5-1 to TRBJ1-2, with D hard to call. V was clipped by 0 bases and J by 7 bases, with 13 bases between them. Looked up from germline, CDR1 is SGHRS and CDR2 is YFSETQ. The CDR3 runs to 14 residues. The CDR3 DNA reads as TGCGCCAGCAGCTTGGACCCAGGTACCGGTGGCTACACCTTC. Translation: CASSLDPGTGGYTF.

The gene calls are TRBV28 and TRBJ1-1; 7 bases match TRBD1. The V segment lost 4 bases and the J segment 5 bases; nucleotides outside the gene matches: 7. Germline CDR1 MDHEN, CDR2 SYDVKM. The CDR3 length is 14 residues. The CDR3 is CASSSRQGRTEAFF. For the CDR3, the DNA is TGTGCCAGCAGTTCTCGACAGGGCAGGACTGAAGCTTTCTTT. The full variable domain, in which reference TRBV28 and TRBJ1-1 provide the parts outside the CDR3, is DVKVTQSSRYLVKRTGEKVFLECVQDMDHENMFWYRQDPGLGLRLIYFSYDVKMKEKGDIPEGYSVSREKKERFSLILESASTNQTSMYLCASSSRQGRTEAFFGQGTRLTVV.

This chain joins TRBV3-1 (or the pseudogene TRBV3-2) and TRBJ1-2; D unresolved. Trimming cost V 1 base and J 3 bases, with 9 bases left between them. The CDR3 runs 14 residues. Germline CDR1 reads LGHDT; CDR2 reads YNNKEL (reference sequence). In DNA, the CDR3 is TGTGCCAGCAGCCAAGGGCCGAGGGACTATGGCTACACCTTC. This sequence encodes CASSQGPRDYGYTF.

The chain joins TRBV3-1 (or the pseudogene TRBV3-2) to TRBJ1-1; D possibly corresponds to TRBD1 (5 bases). CDR3 length: 15 amino acids. The germline V gene encodes CDR1 LGHDT and CDR2 YNNKEL (reference sequence). The V and J ends lost 1 base and 1 base respectively, with 10 bases between them. The CDR3 protein is CASSQAGWTNTEAFF. CDR3 DNA: TGTGCCAGCAGCCAAGCAGGGTGGACGAACACTGAAGCTTTCTTT.

The V gene is TRBV9, the J gene TRBJ2-2, with a possible D match to TRBD2 (6 bases). V lost 3 bases to trimming and J lost 4 bases, with 10 bases between them. The CDR3 runs 14 residues. The germline gives CDR1 SGDLS, CDR2 YYNGEE. The CDR3 bases are TGTGCCAGCAGCGGACTAGGGTTCACCGGGGAGCTGTTTTTT. It translates to CASSGLGFTGELFF.

The CDR3 sequence: CASSPGTSGTYEQYF. The CDR3 nucleotides read TGTGCCAGCAGTCCCGGGACTAGCGGGACCTACGAGCAGTACTTC. The genes are TRBV6-5 and TRBJ2-7; TRBD2 matches 13 bases. V was pared by 5 bases and J by 2 bases, with 3 bases of the junction left unmatched. The CDR3 has 15 amino acids. Germline values: CDR1 MNHEY, CDR2 SVGAGI.

Written as DNA, the CDR3 is TGTGCCAGCTCGCCGACGGGAAATGAAAAACTGTTTTTT. Protein sequence: CASSPTGNEKLFF. The V call is TRBV18, the J call TRBJ1-4; D unclear. Per germline, CDR1 KGHSH and CDR2 LQKENI. This CDR3 contains 13 residues. V was pared by 6 bases and J by 5 bases, with 10 bases between.

This clone was counted only a few times. The J gene is TRBJ2-1, the V gene TRBV14; 10 nucleotides agree with TRBD2. The CDR3 loop spans 16 amino acids. Germline CDR1 is SGHDN and CDR2 is FVKESK. The J segment lost 6 bases and the V segment lost 1 base, leaving 6 bases of the junction unmatched. The CDR3 loop is CASSQVSGGAGNEQFF. The DNA for the CDR3 is TGTGCCAGCAGCCAAGTGAGCGGGGGGGCAGGCAATGAGCAGTTCTTC.

This clone is a singleton in its sample. Other DNA sequences within the sample encode an identical CDR3. V and J are TRBV19 and TRBJ2-5; possible D gene TRBD1, 5 bases. CDR3 size: 14 residues. CDR1 and CDR2 (germline): LNHDA, SQIVND (reference sequence). The V end was cut by 4 bases, the J end by 1 base, with 10 bases between. The CDR3 protein is CASSSQGVQETQYF. In DNA, the CDR3 is TGTGCCAGTAGTAGCCAGGGTGTCCAAGAGACCCAGTACTTC.

The gene calls are TRBV14 and TRBJ1-1; D not certain. Trimming left V 1 base short and J 4 bases short, with 10 bases between. The CDR3 totals 14 residues. Germline CDR1 is SGHDN and CDR2 is FVKESK. The CDR3 sequence: CASSQGSEGTEAFF. The CDR3 region has the DNA TGTGCCAGCAGCCAAGGTAGTGAGGGCACTGAAGCTTTCTTT. The complete variable domain, with remaining parts taken from reference TRBV14 and TRBJ1-1, reads EAGVTQFPSHSVIEKGQTVTLRCDPISGHDNLYWYRRVMGKEIKFLLHFVKESKQDESGMPNNRFLAERTGGTYSTLKVQPAELEDSGVYFCASSQGSEGTEAFFGQGTRLTVV.

The gene calls are TRBV19 and TRBJ2-1; 9 positions agree with TRBD2. The V gene end was trimmed by 7 bases and the J gene end by 14 bases; junction bases not matched to a gene: 15. This CDR3 contains 14 residues. Germline V gene data show CDR1 as LNHDA and CDR2 as SQIVND (reference sequence). The CDR3 spells CASTPQRGAGGEFF. The CDR3 nucleotides are TGTGCCAGTACCCCCCAGCGGGGGGCTGGGGGAGAGTTCTTC.

The chain is built from TRBV20-1 and TRBJ2-5; D is uncertain. CDR3 length equals 11 residues. The germline V gene encodes CDR1 DFQATT and CDR2 SNEGSKA (reference sequence). The V end was cut by 8 bases, the J end by 5 bases, with 12 bases between. CDR3 coding DNA: TGCAGTTCAAGCCCTGAGGAGACCCAGTACTTC. It yields the protein CSSSPEETQYF.

The rearrangement links TRBV6-5 to TRBJ1-1, with D unresolved. V was pared by 0 bases and J by 3 bases, with 8 bases between. The CDR3 length is 14 residues. The V gene's germline CDR1 is MNHEY and CDR2 SVGAGI. The CDR3: CASSYSTGDTEAFF. DNA for the CDR3: TGTGCCAGCAGTTACTCGACCGGGGACACTGAAGCTTTCTTT.

The table lists this clone with a count of one. This CDR3 reads CAINADRGQDTQYF. CDR3 nucleotides: TGTGCCATCAACGCAGACAGGGGGCAAGATACGCAGTATTTT. V and J are TRBV10-3 and TRBJ2-3; 10 bases match TRBD1. Germline CDR1 ENHRY, CDR2 SYGVKD. V was clipped by 7 bases and J by 5 bases; unmatched bases: 6. The CDR3 loop spans 14 amino acids.

This clone was detected only a few times. This sequence joins TRBV5-6 and TRBJ1-1; D is ambiguous. Germline V CDR1 and CDR2: SGHDT, YYEEEE. This CDR3 has 14 amino acids. V gave up 9 bases and J gave up 1 base, with 16 bases separating them. CDR3: CATIGRARNTEAFF. The CDR3 nucleotides are TGTGCCACCATCGGGAGGGCTCGGAACACTGAAGCTTTCTTT.

The chain links TRBV5-1 to TRBJ2-1, with TRBD2 matching 9 bases. Germline V gene sequence: CDR1 SGHRS, CDR2 YFSETQ. The junction had 8 bases not matched to a gene; V was cut back by 4 bases and J by 9 bases. The CDR3 extends over 14 amino acids. CDR3 region: CASSISGTSLEQFF. The CDR3 DNA sequence: TGCGCCAGCAGCATCTCCGGGACTAGCCTTGAGCAGTTCTTC. Full variable domain (outside the CDR3, taken from reference TRBV5-1 and TRBJ2-1): KAGVTQTPRYLIKTRGQQVTLSCSPISGHRSVSWYQQTPGQGLQFLFEYFSETQRNKGNFPGRFSGRQFSNSRSEMNVSTLELGDSALYLCASSISGTSLEQFFGPGTRLTVL.

The chain couples TRBV19 to TRBJ2-7, with D perhaps matching TRBD1 (6 bases). In germline, CDR1 is LNHDA, CDR2 SQIVND (reference sequence). V lost 5 bases to trimming and J lost 4 bases, with 18 bases between them. There are 15 residues in the CDR3. DNA of the CDR3: TGTGCCAGTAGTCCCCGACAGGTCCAAGGGTACGAGCAGTACTTC. Its protein is CASSPRQVQGYEQYF.

The CDR3 sequence is CATSRGWGDRNTEAFF. In DNA form, the CDR3 reads TGTGCCACCAGCAGAGGGTGGGGTGACAGGAACACTGAAGCTTTCTTT. This chain connects TRBV15 to TRBJ1-1; TRBD1 is a possible D gene (5 bases). Germline CDR1 reads LNHNV; CDR2 reads YYDKDF (reference sequence). This CDR3 has 16 amino acids. Trimming took 1 base from V and 1 from J, leaving 13 bases between them.

The chain has TRBV7-9 and TRBJ2-1, with 12 bases that match TRBD2. The J segment lost 0 bases and the V segment lost 6 bases, leaving 9 bases of the junction unmatched. Looked up from germline, CDR1 is SEHNR and CDR2 is FQNEAQ (reference sequence). CDR3 length: 18 residues. The CDR3 spells CASRGASGRASSYNEQFF. The CDR3 nucleotides are TGTGCCAGCAGGGGGGCTAGCGGGAGGGCCAGCTCCTACAATGAGCAGTTCTTC.